The rows below give T cell receptor beta chains drawn from one sample of a study of vaccination and CD4 T cells after COVID-19. TCRdb re-derived calls from the PCR reads in MiXCR, one entry per CDR3 protein. Among tens of thousands of distinct CDR3 sequences listed, 43% were seen once. Their cognate antigens are unknown. Sequencing was performed on CD4+ T cells from blood, cultured in vitro, taken after SARS-CoV-2 vaccination. Receptor source: a human donor who had recovered from COVID-19. Both conserved end residues are part of each CDR3. A D gene is named only where the DNA matches it firmly. Rows give clone size only sometimes, using once, few, many, or a class for an expanded clone.

>NA|TRBD2|17|TRBJ2-3|TRBV6-2/TRBV6-3
TGTGCCAGCAGTTACACGAGGGGACTAGCGGAGACAGATACGCAGTATTTT
CASSYTRGLAETDTQYF
>NA|TRBD1|13|TRBJ2-7|TRBV20-1
TGCAGTGCTAGTAGAGACAGGGGGCGCGAGCAGTACTTC
CSASRDRGREQYF
>NA|TRBD1|12|TRBJ1-2|TRBV29-1
TGCAGCATACGGGACAGGGCCTATGGCTACACCTTC
CSIRDRAYGYTF
>NA|NA|14|TRBJ1-1|TRBV6-2/TRBV6-3
TGTGCCAGCAGTTATACCTCAGGGAATGGTGAAGCTTTCTTT
CASSYTSGNGEAFF
>NA|NA|14|TRBJ2-7|TRBV30
TGTGCCTGGGTTCCCGGGACGTCTTCCTACGAGCAGTACTTC
CAWVPGTSSYEQYF
>NA|TRBD1|15|TRBJ1-2|TRBV15
TGTGCCACCAGCAGAGTATTCCAGGGGGGCTATGACTACACCTTC
CATSRVFQGGYDYTF
>NA|NA|15|TRBJ1-5|TRBV19
TGTGCCAGTAGTCTAGGGACACATAGCAATCAGCCCCAGCATTTT
CASSLGTHSNQPQHF
>NA|NA|12|TRBJ2-2|TRBV20-1
TGCAGTGCCTTGGGGGGTACCGGGGAGCTGTTTTTT
CSALGGTGELFF
>NA|TRBD2|20|TRBJ2-3|TRBV11-3
TGTGCCAGCAGCTCATACCTTACTAGCGGGGGGACCAAATGGACACGTACGCAGTATTTT
CASSSYLTSGGTKWTRTQYF
>NA|NA|16|TRBJ2-2|TRBV20-1
TGCAGTGCTAGAGATCGGAGGGGATCGAACACCGGGGAGCTGTTTTTT
CSARDRRGSNTGELFF
>few|NA|16|TRBJ1-2|TRBV28
TGTGCCAGCAGCTCCAGGAGGGCAGCCCGTAACTATGGCTACACCTTC
CASSSRRAARNYGYTF
>NA|TRBD1|14|TRBJ2-5|TRBV12-3/TRBV12-4
TGTGCCAGCGGTAGACAGGGGGCTGGAGAGACCCAGTACTTC
CASGRQGAGETQYF
>NA|TRBD1|14|TRBJ1-2|TRBV28
TGTGCCAGCAGTCGGACAGGGGCTAACTATGGCTACACCTTC
CASSRTGANYGYTF
>few|NA|16|TRBJ1-2|TRBV7-9
TGTGCCAGCAGCTTAGTCGGGGCGGGCCAGGGCTATGGCTACACCTTC
CASSLVGAGQGYGYTF
>NA|TRBD2|16|TRBJ2-3|TRBV7-2
TGTGCCAGCAGCCCATTAGCGGGGGTCGAAGGAGATACGCAGTATTTT
CASSPLAGVEGDTQYF
>few|NA|14|TRBJ1-5|TRBV19
TGTGCCAGTAGTATCGATTCCGGGTATCAGCCCCAGCATTTT
CASSIDSGYQPQHF
>NA|NA|15|TRBJ1-2|TRBV7-2
TGTGCCAGCAGCTTCAGCTCAGGGGTCAACGCTGGCTACACCTTC
CASSFSSGVNAGYTF
>few|NA|15|TRBJ1-5|TRBV6-1
TGTGCCAGCAGTGACCGACTAGTTGTGGGTCAGCCCCAGCATTTT
CASSDRLVVGQPQHF
>NA|NA|16|TRBJ1-6|TRBV19
TGTGCCAGTAGTACCGGGGCAGGGTCCAATAATTCACCCCTCCACTTT
CASSTGAGSNNSPLHF
>few|NA|13|TRBJ1-5|TRBV7-8
TGTGCCAGCAGCATTACAGGGACCCAGCCCCAGCATTTT
CASSITGTQPQHF
>NA|TRBD2|14|TRBJ2-2|TRBV6-4
TGTGCCAGCAAACTAGCGGGAGAAGCCGGGGAGCTGTTTTTT
CASKLAGEAGELFF
>NA|TRBD2|14|TRBJ2-2|TRBV6-2/TRBV6-3
TGTGCCAGTCATAGCGGGGGCCTACCCGGGGAGCTGTTTTTT
CASHSGGLPGELFF
>NA|NA|16|TRBJ1-1|TRBV7-9
TGTGCCAGCAGCTTACACCCCTCGCGGGCGAACACTGAAGCTTTCTTT
CASSLHPSRANTEAFF
>NA|NA|16|TRBJ2-1|TRBV7-9
TGTGCCAGCAGCTTAGGTGGCGGGATCACCTACAATGAGCAGTTCTTC
CASSLGGGITYNEQFF
>once|TRBD2|14|TRBJ2-7|TRBV27
TGTGCCAGCAGACTAGCGGGAGGTCCCTACGAGCAGTACTTC
CASRLAGGPYEQYF
>NA|NA|14|TRBJ2-2|TRBV7-9
TGTGCCAGCAGCCCCCAGGGCAGCACCGGGGAGCTGTTTTTT
CASSPQGSTGELFF
>NA|TRBD1|15|TRBJ2-7|TRBV18
TGTGCCAGCTCACCACCGGGACAGGGGTCCTACGAGCAGTACTTC
CASSPPGQGSYEQYF
>NA|TRBD2|16|TRBJ2-1|TRBV7-2
TGTGCCAGCAGCCCGCCGGGACTAGCGGCCATCAATGAGCAGTTCTTC
CASSPPGLAAINEQFF
>few|NA|15|TRBJ1-6|TRBV20-1
TGCAGTGCTAGACGCGACAGTTGGGGTAATTCACCCCTCCACTTT
CSARRDSWGNSPLHF
>few|TRBD1|14|TRBJ2-2|TRBV7-7
TGTGCCAGCAGCTTGGGACAGAGGTCCGGGGAGCTGTTTTTT
CASSLGQRSGELFF
>NA|NA|15|TRBJ2-7|TRBV19
TGTGCCAGTACATTTAAGTCCGGGCAAACGTACGAGCAGTACTTC
CASTFKSGQTYEQYF
>NA|TRBD1|15|TRBJ1-2|TRBV27
TGTGCCAGCAGTGTTGGGACAGGGGAAGACCATGGCTACACCTTC
CASSVGTGEDHGYTF
>few|TRBD2|14|TRBJ2-7|TRBV20-1
TGCAGTGCTAGTGTCCTAGCGGAGGCCTACGAGCAGTACTTC
CSASVLAEAYEQYF
>NA|NA|14|TRBJ1-6|TRBV6-1
TGTGCCGGAGCACGGGGGACCTCTAGGTCACCCCTCCACTTT
CAGARGTSRSPLHF
>NA|NA|12|TRBJ1-4|TRBV5-6
TGTGCCAGCAGCTTGCGGGGGGGAAAACTGTTTTTT
CASSLRGGKLFF
>once|NA|13|TRBJ2-2|TRBV4-3
TGCGCCAGCGGCGACAGGAACACCGGGGAGCTGTTTTTT
CASGDRNTGELFF
>NA|NA|14|TRBJ2-7|TRBV6-5
TGTGCCAGCAGTTACAGGGGAGTAGATTACGAGCAGTACTTC
CASSYRGVDYEQYF
>NA|TRBD2|14|TRBJ2-2|TRBV27
TGTGCCAGCAGTTCCCAACTAGCGGCCGGGGAGCTGTTTTTT
CASSSQLAAGELFF
>NA|NA|14|TRBJ1-1|TRBV20-1
TGCAGTGCTAGAGAGGCCAGGCAACACACTGAAGCTTTCTTT
CSAREARQHTEAFF
>NA|NA|13|TRBJ2-7|TRBV10-2
TGCGCCAGCAGTGTTGGAGGTGCCAGCGAGCAGTACTTC
CASSVGGASEQYF
>few|NA|13|TRBJ1-6|TRBV20-1
TGCAGTGCTAAGGACAGCTCGGATTCACCCCTCCACTTT
CSAKDSSDSPLHF
>NA|TRBD2|11|TRBJ2-3|TRBV4-1
TGCGCCAGCGGACTAGCCAATACGCAGTATTTT
CASGLANTQYF
>NA|TRBD1|16|TRBJ2-7|TRBV7-9
TGTGCCAGCAGCTTAGACGTAGGACAGGATTACTACGAGCAGTACTTC
CASSLDVGQDYYEQYF
>NA|TRBD1|14|TRBJ1-5|TRBV6-1
TGTGCCAGCAGTGGACAGGGGCACAATCAGCCCCAGCATTTT
CASSGQGHNQPQHF
>few|NA|15|TRBJ2-3|TRBV19
TGTGCCAGTAGTATAGGCACTATGGGGATGAATACGCAGTATTTT
CASSIGTMGMNTQYF
>NA|NA|14|TRBJ1-1|TRBV11-1
TGTGCCAGCAGCTCCGGACTGTTGAACACTGAAGCTTTCTTT
CASSSGLLNTEAFF
>NA|NA|14|TRBJ1-1|TRBV6-5
TGTGCCAGCAGTTACTCCCGGGTGGGAACTGAAGCTTTCTTT
CASSYSRVGTEAFF
>NA|NA|13|TRBJ2-2|TRBV11-3
TGTGCCAGCAGCTTGAGGAACACCGGGGAGCTGTTTTTT
CASSLRNTGELFF
>NA|NA|15|TRBJ2-3|TRBV5-4
TGTGCCAGCAGCTTACCGGGCCGCGGTACAGATACGCAGTATTTT
CASSLPGRGTDTQYF
>NA|NA|12|TRBJ1-1|TRBV7-2
TGTGCCAGCAGCTCGGACCTCACTGAAGCTTTCTTT
CASSSDLTEAFF
>NA|TRBD1|13|TRBJ1-4|TRBV27
TGTGCCAGCACCATGAGGACAGGGGAAAAACTGTTTTTT
CASTMRTGEKLFF
>NA|NA|14|TRBJ2-1|TRBV6-2/TRBV6-3
TGTGCCAGCAGTCCCCTACTTGGGGGCGATGAGCAGTTCTTC
CASSPLLGGDEQFF
>NA|NA|13|TRBJ1-1|TRBV6-1
TGTGCCAGTCGTAAGGGACCGGGGACTGAAGCTTTCTTT
CASRKGPGTEAFF
>NA|NA|16|TRBJ2-5|TRBV12-3/TRBV12-4
TGTGCCAGCAGTTTAGCGCCGCCAAGCGGGCAAGAGACCCAGTACTTC
CASSLAPPSGQETQYF
>NA|NA|13|TRBJ2-5|TRBV20-1
TGCAGTGCCGGCGCGTTGAGGCAAGAGACCCAGTACTTC
CSAGALRQETQYF